This T cell receptor beta chain was retrieved from a study of shared clonotypes between healthy human individuals. Across the whole study: Donors were a couple of women and a few men aged 18 to 49.

CDR1 and CDR2 (germline): SGHTA, FQGNSA. The CDR3 runs to 16 residues. After removal of 2 bases from V and 4 bases from J, the junction contained 7 bases not matched to a gene. The assay was immunoSEQ multiplex PCR, and TCRdb's table has in-frame clones only and misses some. The sample includes 2.3 million or so clones, over 90% of them seen just once. The chain links TRBV7-2 to TRBJ2-7; 11 bases match TRBD2. The receptor was isolated from a man in his late teens or twenties in good health. Some clones in this sample may be carry-over from other donors' samples. Material for sequencing was naive CD4+ T cells from PBMCs. The subset denotes: CD45RA+ positively selected. CDR3 loop: CASSLLAGGGRYEQYF. As DNA, the CDR3 is TGTGCCAGCAGCTTACTAGCGGGAGGTGGGAGATACGAGCAGTACTTC.